The rows below give T cell receptor beta chains drawn from one sample of a study of Ad26.COV2.S vaccination and SARS-CoV-2 variants. Profiled with immunoSEQ multiplex PCR; TCRdb holds only in-frame clones, not every one. The sample holds about 320,000 clones, over 80% seen once. The sample was peripheral blood, taken in a trial of Ad26.COV2.S vaccine versus placebo. The receptors were gathered from a person aged 18 to 65 who received the Ad26.COV2.S COVID-19 vaccine or a placebo. CDR3s include the opening cysteine and the closing phenylalanine or tryptophan. A D gene is named only where the DNA matches it firmly. For some rows the clone size is stated as once, few or many, or as a class when expanded; others skip it.

>TRBV28|-|TRBJ1-5|-
CASSFSGNQPQHF
TGTGCCAGCAGTTTTAGTGGGAATCAGCCCCAGCATTTT
>TRBV19|TRBD1|TRBJ1-5|-
CASSIDRGFQPQHF
TGTGCCAGTAGTATTGACAGGGGCTTTCAGCCCCAGCATTTT
>TRBV9|-|TRBJ1-5|few
CASSVGENQPQHF
TGTGCCAGCAGCGTAGGGGAGAATCAGCCCCAGCATTTT
>TRBV23-1|-|TRBJ1-3|-
CASITKLTGTGNTIYF
TGCGCCAGCATAACCAAGCTCACAGGGACTGGAAACACCATATATTTT
>TRBV11-3|-|TRBJ2-7|once
CASSSSSYEQYF
TGTGCCAGCAGCTCAAGCTCCTACGAGCAGTACTTC
>TRBV11-3|TRBD1|TRBJ2-1|once
CASSLDRGIDEQFF
TGTGCCAGCAGCCTCGACAGGGGGATAGATGAGCAGTTCTTC
>TRBV5-1|TRBD1|TRBJ2-7|-
CASSPTGSRSPYEQYF
TGCGCCAGCAGCCCGACAGGGTCTAGATCCCCGTACGAGCAGTACTTC
>TRBV9|-|TRBJ2-3|few
CASSANSDTQYF
TGTGCCAGCAGCGCCAATTCAGATACGCAGTATTTT
>TRBV7-2|-|TRBJ1-4|-
CASSLTSGINEKLFF
TGTGCCAGCAGCTTAACGTCAGGGATAAATGAAAAACTGTTTTTT
>TRBV28|TRBD1|TRBJ2-5|-
CASSPRGREETQYF
TGTGCCAGCAGTCCCAGGGGGCGCGAAGAGACCCAGTACTTC
>TRBV6-1|-|TRBJ1-1|-
CASSEAGALSAFF
TGTGCCAGCAGTGAGGCGGGGGCTCTTTCGGCTTTCTTT
>TRBV7-9|-|TRBJ1-1|-
CASSLPAGDTEAFF
TGTGCCAGCAGCCTCCCGGCGGGGGACACTGAAGCTTTCTTT
>TRBV7-3|-|TRBJ2-2|-
CASSKIVGVSNTGELFF
TGTGCCAGCAGTAAAATTGTCGGGGTATCGAACACCGGGGAGCTGTTTTTT
>TRBV4-1|TRBD1|TRBJ2-3|-
CASSQEGQGIFGTDTQYF
TGCGCCAGCAGCCAAGAGGGACAGGGGATCTTTGGCACAGATACGCAGTATTTT
>TRBV4-2|-|TRBJ1-5|-
CASSQGGLDQPQHF
TGTGCCAGCAGCCAAGGGGGTCTGGATCAGCCCCAGCATTTT
>TRBV5-8|TRBD1|TRBJ1-1|-
CASRRDRATEAFF
TGTGCCAGCAGAAGGGACAGAGCCACTGAAGCTTTCTTT
>TRBV3-1/TRBV3-2|-|TRBJ1-2|-
CASSPRTDGNYGYTF
TGTGCCAGCAGCCCTCGGACAGACGGTAACTATGGCTACACCTTC
>TRBV11-3|-|TRBJ1-6|-
CASSLGGAGYNSPLHF
TGTGCCAGCAGCTTAGGGGGGGCAGGGTATAATTCACCCCTCCACTTT
>TRBV7-2|TRBD2|TRBJ2-3|-
CASSLSSSGSSTDTQYF
TGTGCCAGCAGCTTATCGTCTAGCGGGTCTAGCACAGATACGCAGTATTTT
>TRBV28|-|TRBJ2-1|-
CASSIRRSKHYNEQFF
TGTGCCAGCAGTATCCGGAGGTCTAAACACTACAATGAGCAGTTCTTC
>TRBV7-9|TRBD1|TRBJ2-7|-
CASSLGGTGRQYF
TGTGCCAGCAGCTTAGGGGGGACAGGGAGACAGTACTTC
>TRBV7-3|TRBD1|TRBJ1-1|-
CASSFDRDTEAFF
TGTGCCAGCAGCTTCGACAGGGACACTGAAGCTTTCTTT
>TRBV20-1|-|TRBJ1-1|few
CSAGTEAFF
TGCAGTGCCGGGACCGAAGCTTTCTTT
>TRBV6-5|-|TRBJ1-4|-
CASRRATNEKLFF
TGTGCCAGCCGACGGGCAACTAATGAAAAACTGTTTTTT
>TRBV29-1|TRBD1|TRBJ1-2|-
CSVRGDREGYGYTF
TGCAGCGTGAGGGGGGACAGGGAAGGCTATGGCTACACCTTC
>TRBV2|-|TRBJ1-4|-
CASSARPSRPNEKLFF
TGTGCCAGCAGCGCCAGACCCAGCAGACCGAATGAAAAACTGTTTTTT
>TRBV5-8|-|TRBJ2-3|-
CASSPRLVLPYF
TGTGCCAGCAGCCCCCGACTAGTTCTGCCGTATTTT
>TRBV6-4|-|TRBJ1-1|-
CASSDRQYGTEAFF
TGTGCCAGCAGTGACAGACAGTATGGCACTGAAGCTTTCTTT
>TRBV7-8|-|TRBJ2-7|once
CASSLGVHYEQYF
TGTGCCAGCAGCTTAGGGGTTCACTACGAGCAGTACTTC
>TRBV4-1|TRBD1|TRBJ2-7|few
CASSPTGASSYEQYF
TGCGCCAGCAGCCCTACAGGGGCTAGCTCCTACGAGCAGTACTTC
>TRBV6-1|-|TRBJ1-2|-
CASSETGWHGYTF
TGTGCCAGCAGTGAAACAGGGTGGCATGGCTACACCTTC
>TRBV4-1|TRBD2|TRBJ2-3|-
CASSQEGLAGAVARTDTQYF
TGCGCCAGCAGCCAAGAGGGACTAGCGGGGGCGGTCGCCCGCACAGATACGCAGTATTTT
>TRBV3-1/TRBV3-2|-|TRBJ2-7|-
CASSPPLRVSYEQYF
TGTGCCAGCAGCCCTCCCTTGAGGGTTTCCTACGAGCAGTACTTC
>TRBV7-9|-|TRBJ2-7|-
CASSPDGGPLGEQYF
TGTGCCAGCAGTCCTGACGGGGGGCCTCTGGGCGAGCAGTACTTC
>TRBV11-2|-|TRBJ1-3|-
CASSERGAEAGNTIYF
TGTGCCAGCAGCGAAAGGGGGGCCGAGGCTGGAAACACCATATATTTT
>TRBV19|-|TRBJ2-1|-
CASSRGGRVGDNEQFF
TGTGCCAGTAGTAGAGGGGGAAGGGTTGGGGACAATGAGCAGTTCTTC
>TRBV27|-|TRBJ1-1|-
CASSLNGGTPEAFF
TGTGCCAGCAGTTTGAACGGGGGGACCCCTGAAGCTTTCTTT
>TRBV5-6|-|TRBJ1-1|-
CASSLSPLTGVNTEAFF
TGTGCCAGCAGCTTGTCCCCCCTTACAGGTGTGAACACTGAAGCTTTCTTT
>TRBV12-5|-|TRBJ1-6|-
CASAREVHNSPLHF
TGTGCTAGTGCCCGGGAGGTCCATAATTCACCCCTCCACTTT
>TRBV6-5|TRBD1|TRBJ1-5|-
CASLGTGYQPQHF
TGTGCCAGCCTTGGGACAGGGTATCAGCCCCAGCATTTT
>TRBV7-2|-|TRBJ1-6|-
CASSLGNSLNSPLHF
TGTGCCAGCAGCTTAGGAAACAGCCTAAATTCACCCCTCCACTTT
>TRBV29-1|TRBD1|TRBJ1-2|-
CSVQDRGPYNYGYTF
TGCAGCGTTCAAGACAGGGGCCCTTACAACTATGGCTACACCTTC
>TRBV2|TRBD2|TRBJ2-5|-
CASTSGGSGTQYF
TGTGCCAGCACTAGCGGGGGTTCCGGGACCCAGTACTTC
>TRBV28|-|TRBJ1-2|-
CASSLGSQGVYGYTF
TGTGCCAGCAGTTTGGGGTCTCAGGGTGTCTATGGCTACACCTTC